These T cell receptor beta chains were read from a single sample in a study of blood T cells in healthy people across ages. TCRdb analysed the 5' RACE reads with MiXCR anew, one entry per CDR3 protein. The sample has roughly 640,000 distinct CDR3 sequences; approximately 30% are singletons. Sequencing was carried out using blood. The receptor set was obtained from an elderly woman in good health. Each CDR3 is given with its conserved first and last residue. Fields, in order: CDR3 DNA, CDR3 protein, clone size, J gene, D gene, V gene. A D gene is named only where the DNA matches it firmly. For some rows the clone size is stated as once, few or many, or as a class when expanded; others skip it.

CDR3 DNA: TGTGCCAGCAGCTTACTCAGGAATAGTGCGGATACGCAGTATTTT
CDR3 protein: CASSLLRNSADTQYF
clone size: .
J gene: TRBJ2-3
D gene: .
V gene: TRBV11-2

CDR3 DNA: TGTGCCAGCAGCGTAGGGGTCGTCAGCGCAGATACGCAGTATTTT
CDR3 protein: CASSVGVVSADTQYF
clone size: many
J gene: TRBJ2-3
D gene: .
V gene: TRBV9

CDR3 DNA: TGTGCCAGCAATGCCCAGGGGAAGGGGAACTATGGCTACACCTTC
CDR3 protein: CASNAQGKGNYGYTF
clone size: .
J gene: TRBJ1-2
D gene: .
V gene: TRBV6-4

CDR3 DNA: TGTGCCAGCAGTCTAACCCCGGGACAGGGTTACTCCTACGAGCAGTACTTC
CDR3 protein: CASSLTPGQGYSYEQYF
clone size: many
J gene: TRBJ2-7
D gene: TRBD1
V gene: TRBV6-4

CDR3 DNA: TGCAGTGCTAGAGATCCCAGCGGGGGGTTCCAAGAGACCCAGTACTTC
CDR3 protein: CSARDPSGGFQETQYF
clone size: many
J gene: TRBJ2-5
D gene: TRBD2
V gene: TRBV20-1

CDR3 DNA: TGCAGTGCTAGAGCGCCGGGACAGGCGGGTCCAGATACGCAGTATTTT
CDR3 protein: CSARAPGQAGPDTQYF
clone size: many
J gene: TRBJ2-3
D gene: TRBD1
V gene: TRBV20-1

CDR3 DNA: TGTGCCAGCAGTTACTGGGGGCCCTCCTATGGCTACACCTTC
CDR3 protein: CASSYWGPSYGYTF
clone size: .
J gene: TRBJ1-2
D gene: .
V gene: TRBV6-2/TRBV6-3

CDR3 DNA: TGTGCCAGCAGCCCCTCGGGTGGCTACACCTTC
CDR3 protein: CASSPSGGYTF
clone size: many
J gene: TRBJ1-2
D gene: .
V gene: TRBV5-5

CDR3 DNA: TGCAGCGCTGACGGGACCACTTTACAAGAGACCCAGTACTTC
CDR3 protein: CSADGTTLQETQYF
clone size: many
J gene: TRBJ2-5
D gene: .
V gene: TRBV29-1

CDR3 DNA: TGTGCCAGCAGCGGACGGAATAGAAACTATGGCTACACCTTC
CDR3 protein: CASSGRNRNYGYTF
clone size: few
J gene: TRBJ1-2
D gene: .
V gene: TRBV5-5

CDR3 DNA: TGCAGCTCAGCCGTGAGAGGTGACGAGCAGTACTTC
CDR3 protein: CSSAVRGDEQYF
clone size: many
J gene: TRBJ2-7
D gene: .
V gene: TRBV20-1

CDR3 DNA: TGTGCTAGTGGTCAAGGGGCTAGCGGGGGGGCCGGCAATGAGCAGTTCTTC
CDR3 protein: CASGQGASGGAGNEQFF
clone size: few
J gene: TRBJ2-1
D gene: TRBD2
V gene: TRBV12-5

CDR3 DNA: TGTGCCAGCAACTACGGCGGGGGCACAGATACGCAGTATTTT
CDR3 protein: CASNYGGGTDTQYF
clone size: many
J gene: TRBJ2-3
D gene: .
V gene: TRBV9

CDR3 DNA: TGCGCCAGCAGCTTGGGTTCAGTCACTAGCACAGATACGCAGTATTTT
CDR3 protein: CASSLGSVTSTDTQYF
clone size: many
J gene: TRBJ2-3
D gene: .
V gene: TRBV5-1

CDR3 DNA: TGTGCCAGCAGCGTGGCAGGGCGGAACTATGGCTACACCTTC
CDR3 protein: CASSVAGRNYGYTF
clone size: many
J gene: TRBJ1-2
D gene: .
V gene: TRBV7-9

CDR3 DNA: TGCGCCAGCAGCTCTAGCGGGGGGGCGAAGACCCAGTACTTC
CDR3 protein: CASSSSGGAKTQYF
clone size: many
J gene: TRBJ2-5
D gene: TRBD2
V gene: TRBV5-1

CDR3 DNA: TGTGCCAGCAGCCAAGGGGCGGCAGCATTCACCGGGGAGCTGTTTTTT
CDR3 protein: CASSQGAAAFTGELFF
clone size: few
J gene: TRBJ2-2
D gene: .
V gene: TRBV3-1

CDR3 DNA: TGTGCCAGCAGTCGACAGGGGCCAATATCAAACGGCTACACCTTC
CDR3 protein: CASSRQGPISNGYTF
clone size: many
J gene: TRBJ1-2
D gene: TRBD1
V gene: TRBV27

CDR3 DNA: TGTGCCAGCAGCTGGACTAGCGGGGGATCGGATACGCAGTATTTT
CDR3 protein: CASSWTSGGSDTQYF
clone size: many
J gene: TRBJ2-3
D gene: TRBD2
V gene: TRBV5-5

CDR3 DNA: TGTGCCAGCAGTACCCGGCAGTACTATGGCTACACCTTC
CDR3 protein: CASSTRQYYGYTF
clone size: many
J gene: TRBJ1-2
D gene: .
V gene: TRBV6-5

CDR3 DNA: TGTGCCAGCAATTTGGGGGCTGGGGCCAACGTCCTGACTTTC
CDR3 protein: CASNLGAGANVLTF
clone size: many
J gene: TRBJ2-6
D gene: .
V gene: TRBV9

CDR3 DNA: TGTGCCATCAGTGAGTCGTACGGACAGGGTCTCAATGAGCAGTTCTTC
CDR3 protein: CAISESYGQGLNEQFF
clone size: many
J gene: TRBJ2-1
D gene: TRBD1
V gene: TRBV10-3

CDR3 DNA: TGCGCCAGCAGCTTGGCCCGGGATGAGCAGTTCTTC
CDR3 protein: CASSLARDEQFF
clone size: many
J gene: TRBJ2-1
D gene: .
V gene: TRBV5-1

CDR3 DNA: TGCAGTGCTATCCGACAGGGAGAAGCTTTCTTT
CDR3 protein: CSAIRQGEAFF
clone size: many
J gene: TRBJ1-1
D gene: TRBD1
V gene: TRBV20-1

CDR3 DNA: TGCGCCAGCAGCTTGGATAGCGCTAGCACAGATACGCAGTATTTT
CDR3 protein: CASSLDSASTDTQYF
clone size: many
J gene: TRBJ2-3
D gene: .
V gene: TRBV5-1

CDR3 DNA: TGTGCCAGCAGCATTTTAGCGGGGGTTGCCACAGATACGCAGTATTTT
CDR3 protein: CASSILAGVATDTQYF
clone size: many
J gene: TRBJ2-3
D gene: TRBD2
V gene: TRBV7-3

CDR3 DNA: TGTGCCAGCAGTGTCTCAGGGGCGAAACAGCCCCAGCATTTT
CDR3 protein: CASSVSGAKQPQHF
clone size: .
J gene: TRBJ1-5
D gene: .
V gene: TRBV6-1

CDR3 DNA: TGTGCCAGCAGCTCCGGGAGGGGACAGGGATATGAAAAACTGTTTTTT
CDR3 protein: CASSSGRGQGYEKLFF
clone size: .
J gene: TRBJ1-4
D gene: TRBD1
V gene: TRBV7-2

CDR3 DNA: TGCAGTTCCCGAGGGTTTAACCTCCAAGAGACCCAGTACTTC
CDR3 protein: CSSRGFNLQETQYF
clone size: many
J gene: TRBJ2-5
D gene: .
V gene: TRBV20-1

CDR3 DNA: TGTGCCAGCAGTTACTCGATCCTGGCTTTCTTT
CDR3 protein: CASSYSILAFF
clone size: .
J gene: TRBJ1-1
D gene: .
V gene: TRBV6-2/TRBV6-3

CDR3 DNA: TGTGCCACCAGCAGAGATCTGATGACGGTGCAGTTCTTC
CDR3 protein: CATSRDLMTVQFF
clone size: many
J gene: TRBJ2-1
D gene: .
V gene: TRBV15

CDR3 DNA: TGTGCCAGCAGAAGGAAGGGGGGTGGCTACACCTTC
CDR3 protein: CASRRKGGGYTF
clone size: .
J gene: TRBJ1-2
D gene: .
V gene: TRBV25-1

CDR3 DNA: TGTGCCACCAGCAGAGATATGATCGGACTGAGCCTACGGGAGCAGTACTTC
CDR3 protein: CATSRDMIGLSLREQYF
clone size: many
J gene: TRBJ2-7
D gene: .
V gene: TRBV15

CDR3 DNA: TGCAGTGCTAGAGTAGTATCAAGACTAGCGGGGCCGACAGGTCGCTACAATGAGCAGTTCTTC
CDR3 protein: CSARVVSRLAGPTGRYNEQFF
clone size: many
J gene: TRBJ2-1
D gene: TRBD2
V gene: TRBV20-1

CDR3 DNA: TGCGCCAGCACCGGGGCGGGGGTTGAGCAGTACTTC
CDR3 protein: CASTGAGVEQYF
clone size: .
J gene: TRBJ2-7
D gene: TRBD2
V gene: TRBV5-1

CDR3 DNA: TGTGCCAGCAGTTTAAAGGCCCCCTACGAGCAGTACTTC
CDR3 protein: CASSLKAPYEQYF
clone size: .
J gene: TRBJ2-7
D gene: .
V gene: TRBV28

CDR3 DNA: TGCGGCAGCCAAGGCCTAGCGGGGAGTGAGCAGTTCTTC
CDR3 protein: CGSQGLAGSEQFF
clone size: few
J gene: TRBJ2-1
D gene: TRBD2
V gene: TRBV4-1

CDR3 DNA: TGCAGTGTAGCCACCCAGGGTCCTAGCTCCTACAATGAGCAGTTCTTC
CDR3 protein: CSVATQGPSSYNEQFF
clone size: many
J gene: TRBJ2-1
D gene: .
V gene: TRBV20-1

CDR3 DNA: TGTGCCAGCAGTTTAAGTAGCGGGGGGCCTCGCCTGTATTTT
CDR3 protein: CASSLSSGGPRLYF
clone size: .
J gene: TRBJ2-3
D gene: TRBD2
V gene: TRBV12-3/TRBV12-4

CDR3 DNA: TGCGCCAGCAGCCAAGACCCGACTAGCGGCACAGATACGCAGTATTTT
CDR3 protein: CASSQDPTSGTDTQYF
clone size: .
J gene: TRBJ2-3
D gene: TRBD2
V gene: TRBV4-1

CDR3 DNA: TGTGCCAGCAGTTGGAAAGGGGGACAGCCCCAGCATTTT
CDR3 protein: CASSWKGGQPQHF
clone size: many
J gene: TRBJ1-5
D gene: .
V gene: TRBV12-3/TRBV12-4

CDR3 DNA: TGTGCCAGCAACTGGGGGGGCAGTAAGACCGGGGAGCTGTTTTTT
CDR3 protein: CASNWGGSKTGELFF
clone size: .
J gene: TRBJ2-2
D gene: .
V gene: TRBV28

CDR3 DNA: TGTGCCAGCAGCTTAGTGGTGGCAGGAGCTAACTATGGCTACACCTTC
CDR3 protein: CASSLVVAGANYGYTF
clone size: .
J gene: TRBJ1-2
D gene: .
V gene: TRBV7-2

CDR3 DNA: TGTGCCAGCAGCCAAGGACAGGGGACCTACGAGCAGTACTTC
CDR3 protein: CASSQGQGTYEQYF
clone size: many
J gene: TRBJ2-7
D gene: TRBD1
V gene: TRBV7-9

CDR3 DNA: TGTGCCAGCGGCGGGACGGGCACAGATACGCAGTATTTT
CDR3 protein: CASGGTGTDTQYF
clone size: .
J gene: TRBJ2-3
D gene: .
V gene: TRBV25-1

CDR3 DNA: TGTGCCAGCAGCTCCGTGACAGACTACTACGAGCAGTACTTC
CDR3 protein: CASSSVTDYYEQYF
clone size: many
J gene: TRBJ2-7
D gene: .
V gene: TRBV11-2

CDR3 DNA: TGTGCCAGCAGCTTAGCCGGGCGCATTAATTCACCCCTCCACTTT
CDR3 protein: CASSLAGRINSPLHF
clone size: many
J gene: TRBJ1-6
D gene: .
V gene: TRBV7-2

CDR3 DNA: TGCAGTGCTAGGCCACGGCGGGATGGTCCTGAAGCTTTCTTT
CDR3 protein: CSARPRRDGPEAFF
clone size: .
J gene: TRBJ1-1
D gene: .
V gene: TRBV20-1

CDR3 DNA: TGTGCCAGCAGTTTGAGTGGACTAGTCTCATCGGAGACCCAGTACTTC
CDR3 protein: CASSLSGLVSSETQYF
clone size: .
J gene: TRBJ2-5
D gene: TRBD2
V gene: TRBV28

CDR3 DNA: TGCAGCGTCGAAACCCAAAGGGTCAGAGGGAACACTGAAGCTTTCTTT
CDR3 protein: CSVETQRVRGNTEAFF
clone size: few
J gene: TRBJ1-1
D gene: .
V gene: TRBV29-1

CDR3 DNA: TGTGCCAGCAGCACCGGACAGGGGAGAAGGTCCTACAATGAGCAGTTCTTC
CDR3 protein: CASSTGQGRRSYNEQFF
clone size: many
J gene: TRBJ2-1
D gene: TRBD1
V gene: TRBV7-9